The present TCR beta chain was sequenced within a study of regulatory T cells in long-lasting Graves disease. Sample time point: newly diagnosed GD, antithyroid drugs for less than 3 months. PBMC-derived RNA was used for the TCR library. In this sample, this clonotype turned up many times. Library construction for TCR beta used iRepertoire HTBI primers and Arm-PCR of CDR3 regions. TCRdb re-called the multiplex PCR reads with MiXCR, one entry per CDR3 protein. The data show about 610,000 distinct CDR3 sequences, about 16% seen once. These same records also appear under a second study, on T cells in Graves' hyperthyroidism and ophthalmopathy.

This receptor was identified in a man between 18 and 29 years old with Graves disease. Sequences were derived from peripheral blood mononuclear cells (PBMCs), sampled at new diagnosis, from a patient treated with antithyroid drugs.

CDR3: CASSQDSSGRRYTF. CDR3 coding DNA: TGTGCCAGCAGCCAAGATAGCTCAGGCAGACGCTACACCTTC. The V call is TRBV3-1, the J call TRBJ1-2, with D unresolved. This CDR3 has 14 amino acids. Between the trimmed V and J ends, which lost 0 bases and 9 bases, there was a span of 14 bases. Germline-derived CDR1 and CDR2 are LGHDT and YNNKEL (reference sequence).